A selection of T cell receptor beta chains follows, all from one sample in a study of blood T cell repertoires in COVID-19. The table came from immunoSEQ multiplex PCR; TCRdb's copy has only in-frame clones and leaves some out. The sample records about 93,000 clones, 80% being singletons. Sequencing was carried out using peripheral blood. These receptors all stem from a human donor in a cohort sampled during active COVID-19. Both conserved end residues are part of each CDR3. Each record gives: J gene, CDR3 length, D gene, V gene, clone size, CDR3 protein, CDR3 DNA. The D gene is left open where the match is weak. Rows give clone size only sometimes, using once, few, many, or a class for an expanded clone.

j_call: TRBJ2-2; cdr3_length: 15; d_call: TRBD2; v_call: TRBV9; clone_size: .; cdr3_aa: CASSVDPGGSGELFF; cdr3_nt: TGTGCCAGCAGCGTAGATCCGGGAGGGAGCGGGGAGCTGTTTTTT
j_call: TRBJ2-7; cdr3_length: 14; d_call: .; v_call: TRBV6-5; clone_size: few; cdr3_aa: CASTPGGHRYEQYF; cdr3_nt: TGTGCCAGCACCCCCGGGGGGCATCGCTACGAGCAGTACTTC
j_call: TRBJ2-5; cdr3_length: 12; d_call: .; v_call: TRBV7-9; clone_size: .; cdr3_aa: CASSLRNGPQYF; cdr3_nt: TGTGCCAGCAGCTTACGGAATGGGCCCCAGTACTTC
j_call: TRBJ2-7; cdr3_length: 14; d_call: TRBD2; v_call: TRBV6-6; clone_size: .; cdr3_aa: CASAKGGSGYEQYF; cdr3_nt: TGTGCCAGCGCCAAGGGCGGGAGTGGGTACGAGCAGTACTTC
j_call: TRBJ2-3; cdr3_length: 16; d_call: TRBD2; v_call: TRBV5-1; clone_size: .; cdr3_aa: CASKTGLAGQVDTQYF; cdr3_nt: TGCGCCAGCAAAACGGGACTAGCGGGGCAGGTAGATACGCAGTATTTT
j_call: TRBJ1-6; cdr3_length: 14; d_call: .; v_call: TRBV2; clone_size: .; cdr3_aa: CASTSTEINSPLHF; cdr3_nt: TGTGCCAGCACTTCGACGGAGATTAATTCACCCCTCCACTTT
j_call: TRBJ1-1; cdr3_length: 15; d_call: .; v_call: TRBV3-1/TRBV3-2; clone_size: once; cdr3_aa: CASSWDINSNTEAFF; cdr3_nt: TGTGCCAGCAGCTGGGACATAAACTCGAACACTGAAGCTTTCTTT
j_call: TRBJ2-3; cdr3_length: 12; d_call: .; v_call: TRBV7-9; clone_size: .; cdr3_aa: CASSSSTDTQYF; cdr3_nt: TGTGCCAGCAGCTCTAGCACAGATACGCAGTATTTT
j_call: TRBJ1-2; cdr3_length: 13; d_call: .; v_call: TRBV19; clone_size: .; cdr3_aa: CASSMQANYGYTF; cdr3_nt: TGTGCCAGTAGTATGCAGGCTAACTATGGCTACACCTTC
j_call: TRBJ2-1; cdr3_length: 15; d_call: .; v_call: TRBV6-6; clone_size: .; cdr3_aa: CASSPPGAGDNEQFF; cdr3_nt: TGTGCCAGCAGCCCACCTGGAGCCGGGGACAATGAGCAGTTCTTC
j_call: TRBJ1-4; cdr3_length: 13; d_call: .; v_call: TRBV6-5; clone_size: .; cdr3_aa: CASNRQVNEKLFF; cdr3_nt: TGTGCCAGCAATCGACAGGTGAATGAAAAACTGTTTTTT
j_call: TRBJ2-1; cdr3_length: 20; d_call: TRBD2; v_call: TRBV4-2; clone_size: .; cdr3_aa: CASSQDLTPVLAGGYNEQFF; cdr3_nt: TGTGCCAGCAGCCAAGACCTTACCCCCGTACTAGCGGGAGGTTACAATGAGCAGTTCTTC
j_call: TRBJ2-1; cdr3_length: 15; d_call: .; v_call: TRBV7-3; clone_size: .; cdr3_aa: CASSLTRGSNNEQFF; cdr3_nt: TGTGCCAGCAGCTTAACCAGGGGCTCGAACAATGAGCAGTTCTTC
j_call: TRBJ2-3; cdr3_length: 15; d_call: TRBD1; v_call: TRBV18; clone_size: .; cdr3_aa: CASSSDRELTDTQYF; cdr3_nt: TGTGCCAGCTCATCTGACAGGGAGCTCACAGATACGCAGTATTTT
j_call: TRBJ1-5; cdr3_length: 16; d_call: .; v_call: TRBV14; clone_size: .; cdr3_aa: CASSRGGIGSNQPQHF; cdr3_nt: TGTGCCAGCAGCCGCGGGGGGATTGGGAGCAATCAGCCCCAGCATTTT